What follows are 27 T cell receptor beta chains derived from one specimen sequenced in a study of T-cell memory formation after mild COVID-19. TCRdb re-called the 5' RACE reads with MiXCR, one entry per CDR3 protein. Of about 49,000 distinct CDR3 sequences in the sample, under 7.5% were seen once. What was sequenced was PBMCs or a T cell subset sorted from them (not recorded which). The source of these receptors is a man aged 18-30 years who had mild COVID-19 (a few samples of this study predate the infection). Cell type and time point are not known.

This clonotype has ten or more counts. The chain uses TRBV3-1 and TRBJ2-7; possibly TRBD1 for D (6 bases). V was cut by 3 bases and J by 0 bases, with 6 bases left in between. CDR1 is LGHDT and CDR2 is YNNKEL in the germline V gene (reference sequence). The CDR3 covers 13 residues. The CDR3, as DNA: TGTGCCAGCAGCCAGGGGGCCTCCTACGAGCAGTACGTC. This encodes CASSQGASYEQYV.

This clonotype was detected ten times or more. One junction end disagrees with the germline gene, perhaps due to a read error. The rearrangement links TRBV7-2 to TRBJ1-5, with D unresolved. The germline V gene has CDR1 SGHTA and CDR2 FQGNSA. The CDR3 runs to 13 residues. The CDR3 nucleotides are TGTGCCAGCAGCATAGCGGTCAGTCAGCCCCAGCATTTT. Its protein product is CASSIAVSQPQHF.

There are a few counts of this clonotype. The chain is built from TRBV28 and TRBJ2-1, with D uncertain. The CDR3 covers 13 residues. V lost 8 bases, J lost 5 bases, and 13 bases lay in between. Germline values: CDR1 MDHEN, CDR2 SYDVKM. In DNA, the CDR3 is TGTGCCAGCTACGGCCTTCAGAACAATGAGCAGTTCTTC. Translating it yields CASYGLQNNEQFF.

This clonotype was seen repeatedly, ten times or more. The chain is built from TRBV5-1 and TRBJ1-6; 9 nucleotides agree with TRBD1. Germline-derived CDR1 and CDR2 are SGHRS and YFSETQ. Unmatched junction bases numbered 10, after V lost 4 bases and J lost 8 bases. This CDR3 contains 16 residues. As DNA, the CDR3 is TGCGCCAGCAGCCCCCGGGACAGGGCGGAATATTCACCCCTCCACTTT. Residues: CASSPRDRAEYSPLHF.

The chain links TRBV6-5 to TRBJ1-4; D might be TRBD1 (6 bases). The germline V gene encodes CDR1 MNHEY and CDR2 SVGAGI. The CDR3 runs 15 residues. V lost 6 bases and J lost 8, with 19 bases in between. CDR3 DNA sequence: TGTGCCAGCAGAGGTACAGGGACTGGGAAGGAAAAACTGTTTTTT. It encodes CASRGTGTGKEKLFF.

The chain couples TRBV7-2 to TRBJ2-1; 9 bases align to TRBD2. The CDR3 covers 17 residues. Losses at the gene ends were 3 bases for V and 4 bases for J; bases not matched to a gene: 10. The germline gives CDR1 SGHTA, CDR2 FQGNSA. For the CDR3, the DNA is TGTGCCAGCAGCTTGACTAGCGGTCATTCAGTGTACAATGAGCAGTTCTTC. This gives the protein CASSLTSGHSVYNEQFF.

This clonotype was seen more than once but under ten times. The chain has TRBV2 and TRBJ1-1; D remains ambiguous. V was shortened by 6 bases and J by 1 base, with 9 bases between the two germline ends. This CDR3 contains 13 residues. Germline CDR1 and CDR2: SNHLY and FYNNEI. In DNA form, the CDR3 reads TGTGCCAGCAGGGCGCAAACGAACACTGAAGCTTTCTTT. This sequence encodes CASRAQTNTEAFF.

This clonotype was seen only a few times. The chain employs TRBV19 and TRBJ2-1; 9 bases match TRBD1. V dropped 4 bases and J dropped 5; count of bases not matched to a gene: 3. CDR3 length: 14 residues. Germline-derived CDR1 and CDR2 are LNHDA and SQIVND (reference sequence). The CDR3 here is CASSTGQGNNEQFF. Written as DNA, the CDR3 is TGTGCCAGTAGTACGGGACAGGGTAACAATGAGCAGTTCTTC.

This clonotype showed up many times. V gene TRBV7-9 combines with J gene TRBJ2-5; D remains ambiguous. V gave up 6 bases and J gave up 5 bases, with 10 bases separating them. Germline CDR1 SEHNR, CDR2 FQNEAQ (reference sequence). The CDR3 extends over 12 amino acids. The CDR3 region is CASSAVGETQYF. The CDR3 DNA is TGTGCCAGCAGTGCGGTGGGGGAGACCCAGTACTTC.

The gene calls are TRBV7-9 and TRBJ1-1; a possible D gene is TRBD1 (6 bases). Germline V gives CDR1 SEHNR, CDR2 FQNEAQ (reference sequence). V lost 2 bases and J lost 7, with 14 bases in between. The CDR3 extends over 14 amino acids. The CDR3 DNA follows: TGTGCCAGCAGCTTAATAATGGACAGACTTGAAGCTTTCTTT. Translating gives CASSLIMDRLEAFF.

Only a few counts were recorded for this clonotype. The chain joins TRBV4-2 to TRBJ1-3; D ambiguous. V was clipped by 0 bases and J by 2 bases, with 5 bases between them. This CDR3 is built from 14 residues. Germline CDR1 is LGHNA and CDR2 is YNFKEQ. As DNA, the CDR3 is TGTGCCAGCAGCCAAGAAACAGCTGGAAACACCATATATTTT. It translates to CASSQETAGNTIYF.

This clonotype has only a few counts. The genes are TRBV11-2 and TRBJ2-6; D tentatively reads TRBD1 or TRBD2 (5 bases each). V lost 1 base, J lost 1 base, and 23 bases lay in between. CDR1 SGHAT and CDR2 FQNNGV come from the germline V gene. This CDR3 is 21 amino acids long. The CDR3 sequence: CASSLGGEGRERFSGANVLTF. The DNA for the CDR3 is TGTGCCAGCAGCTTAGGAGGGGAAGGTCGAGAGCGGTTTTCTGGGGCCAACGTCCTGACTTTC.

Judged by abundance, this clonotype is medium-sized (0.01 to 0.1%). This chain uses TRBV5-5 with TRBJ2-7; 9 nucleotides align to TRBD2. The germline gives CDR1 SGHKS, CDR2 YYEKEE (reference sequence). V lost 7 bases, J lost 4 bases, and 12 bases stayed unmatched. CDR3 length: 15 residues. In DNA, the CDR3 is TGTGCCAGCGAAAGGACTAGCGCCGAAAAATACGAGCAGTACTTC. It specifies CASERTSAEKYEQYF.

This clonotype was seen only a few times. The DNA of the CDR3 is TGTGCCAGCAGCGGAAGGAAGCCCCAGCATTTT. Protein sequence: CASSGRKPQHF. The chain has TRBV4-2 and TRBJ1-5; no definite D call. Germline V gene lookup returns CDR1 LGHNA and CDR2 YNFKEQ. The CDR3 consists of 11 residues. Deletions cut 5 bases from V and 8 bases from J, with 7 bases between.

J is TRBJ1-1 and V is TRBV7-2, with no clear D. V gave up 4 bases and J gave up 3 bases, with 12 bases separating them. The CDR3 contains 14 residues. CDR1 and CDR2 from the germline V gene are SGHTA and FQGNSA. The CDR3 protein is CASSSGLMYTEAFF. DNA of the CDR3: TGTGCCAGCAGCTCAGGTCTCATGTACACTGAAGCTTTCTTT.

The sample holds a few counts of this clonotype. The J gene is TRBJ2-1, the V gene TRBV5-1; 11 bases are shared with TRBD2. V shed 3 bases and J 7 bases; nucleotides not matched to a gene: 12. Germline V gene data show CDR1 as SGHRS and CDR2 as YFSETQ. The CDR3 length is 17 residues. In DNA, the CDR3 is TGCGCCAGCAGCTCCGGGAGGGTAGCGGGGGGGATGAATGAGCAGTTCTTC. Amino acid sequence: CASSSGRVAGGMNEQFF.

The V call is TRBV7-2, the J call TRBJ1-1; D uncertain. Between the trimmed V and J ends, which lost 1 base and 4 bases, there was a span of 7 bases. Germline CDR1 and CDR2: SGHTA and FQGNSA. The CDR3 length is 13 residues. CDR3 amino acids: CASSLGGITEAFF. The CDR3 bases are TGTGCCAGCAGCTTAGGAGGCATCACTGAAGCTTTCTTT.

This clonotype was counted a few times. This rearrangement joins TRBV6-2 or TRBV6-3 to TRBJ2-1; 14 bases line up with TRBD2. CDR1 and CDR2 from the germline V gene are MNHEY and SVGEGT. The CDR3 runs 15 residues. V lost 6 bases and J lost 9; bases outside the gene matches: 7. This CDR3 reads CASSDGTSGGLEQFF. The CDR3 DNA reads TGTGCCAGCAGCGACGGGACTAGCGGGGGCCTTGAGCAGTTCTTC.

In this sample, this clonotype turned up a few times. J is TRBJ1-1 and V is TRBV3-1; D is unresolved. Trimming pared 2 bases from V and 1 base from J, leaving 5 bases between. The germline CDR1 and CDR2 sequences are LGHDT and YNNKEL (reference sequence). The CDR3 totals 13 residues. The CDR3 is CASSQSTNTEAFF. CDR3 sequence (DNA): TGTGCCAGCAGCCAATCCACGAACACTGAAGCTTTCTTT. Full variable domain (remainder filled in from reference TRBV3-1 and TRBJ1-1): DTAVSQTPKYLVTQMGNDKSIKCEQNLGHDTMYWYKQDSKKFLKIMFSYNNKELIINETVPNRFSPKSPDKAHLNLHINSLELGDSAVYFCASSQSTNTEAFFGQGTRLTVV.

The DNA of the CDR3 is TGTGCCAGCAGCTTCTGGGGAAACACTGAAGCTTTCTTT. Translated, it gives CASSFWGNTEAFF. The chain combines TRBV7-9 with TRBJ1-1; D gene ambiguous. Germline V gives CDR1 SEHNR, CDR2 FQNEAQ (reference sequence). This CDR3 is built from 13 residues. V was cut by 3 bases and J by 2 bases, with 7 bases left in between. The variable domain in full, with the rest retrieved from reference TRBV7-9 and TRBJ1-1, is DTGVSQNPRHKITKRGQNVTFRCDPISEHNRLYWYRQTLGQGPEFLTYFQNEAQLEKSRLLSDRFSAERPKGSFSTLEIQRTEQGDSAMYLCASSFWGNTEAFFGQGTRLTVV.

The chain links TRBV19 to TRBJ1-1, with unresolved D. With 5 bases removed from V and 4 bases from J, the gap between germline ends came to 8 bases. The CDR3 sequence is 12 residues long. CDR1 is LNHDA and CDR2 is SQIVND in the germline V gene (reference sequence). CDR3 amino acids: CASSAILTEAFF. As DNA, the CDR3 is TGTGCCAGTAGTGCCATCCTCACTGAAGCTTTCTTT.

This clonotype was recorded a few times. The CDR3 sequence is CSVGLSETQYF. The CDR3 region has the DNA TGCAGCGTTGGCCTATCGGAGACCCAGTACTTC. The chain has TRBV29-1 and TRBJ2-5; D is unresolved. Germline CDR1 and CDR2: SQVTM and ANQGSEA. CDR3 length: 11 residues. Trimming removed 4 bases at V and 5 bases at J, with 8 bases between.

The J gene is TRBJ2-3, the V gene TRBV5-1, with D perhaps TRBD1 (6 bases). Germline V lookup: CDR1 SGHRS, CDR2 YFSETQ. The V end lost 3 bases, the J end lost 3 bases, and 17 bases lay between the germline ends. This CDR3 comprises 16 residues. The CDR3 bases are TGCGCCAGCAGCTCCACCCCAGGGGTAAGAACAGATACGCAGTATTTT. This encodes CASSSTPGVRTDTQYF.

This clonotype showed up just a few times. The V gene is TRBV19, the J gene TRBJ2-7; 12 bases align to TRBD1. The CDR3 length is 13 residues. CDR1 and CDR2 (germline): LNHDA, SQIVND (reference sequence). With V trimmed by 8 bases and J by 6 bases, 5 bases remained unmatched. The DNA for the CDR3 is TGTGCCAGTTCAGGGACAGGGGGCAGCGAGCAGTACGTC. This codes for CASSGTGGSEQYV.

The sample holds many counts of this clonotype. The chain carries TRBV7-2 and TRBJ2-5; D is perhaps TRBD2 (6 bases). This CDR3 has 13 amino acids. Trimming took off 6 bases at V and 4 bases at J, with 12 bases between the two ends. Germline assignment: CDR1 SGHTA and CDR2 FQGNSA. CDR3 DNA: TGTGCCAGCAGTGCCTTGGGAGGAGAGACCCAGTACTTC. Encoded protein: CASSALGGETQYF.

The V gene is TRBV20-1, the J gene TRBJ2-3, with a weak D call TRBD2 (5 bases). The germline V gene encodes CDR1 DFQATT and CDR2 SNEGSKA (reference sequence). The V gene lost 1 base and the J gene lost 0 bases, with 8 bases spanning the gap. The CDR3 is 14 amino acids. This CDR3 reads CSARGTSSTDTQYF. The DNA of the CDR3 is TGCAGTGCTAGAGGGACTTCTAGCACAGATACGCAGTATTTT.

In its sample, this clonotype was seen many times. The J gene is TRBJ2-3, the V gene TRBV3-1; D is perhaps TRBD1 or TRBD2 (6 bases each). Germline CDR1 and CDR2: LGHDT and YNNKEL (reference sequence). The CDR3 runs to 15 residues. Trimming cost V 4 bases and J 6 bases, with 17 bases left between them. CDR3 sequence reads: CASSPGAIGSDTQYF. CDR3 in DNA: TGTGCCAGCAGCCCGGGGGCCATCGGAAGTGATACGCAGTATTTT.